The present T cell receptor beta chain was sequenced within a study of control samples from healthy donors and cancer patients. Sequencing used immunoSEQ multiplex PCR; TCRdb keeps in-frame clones, though not all of them. The table records 150,000 to 200,000 clones, 90% to 95% of them present only once. V lost 2 bases to trimming and J lost 1 base, with 13 bases between them. The germline V gene encodes CDR1 SGHDT and CDR2 YYEEEE. This CDR3 has 17 residues. The receptor's source is a man aged 25 to 40 in good health. This chain connects TRBV5-6 to TRBJ2-6, with D maybe TRBD1 (6 bases). The specimen sequenced was blood. The CDR3 DNA sequence: TGTGCCAGCAGCTTAACAGGGCGAAGATCTGGGGCCAACGTCCTGACTTTC. Its protein product is CASSLTGRRSGANVLTF.